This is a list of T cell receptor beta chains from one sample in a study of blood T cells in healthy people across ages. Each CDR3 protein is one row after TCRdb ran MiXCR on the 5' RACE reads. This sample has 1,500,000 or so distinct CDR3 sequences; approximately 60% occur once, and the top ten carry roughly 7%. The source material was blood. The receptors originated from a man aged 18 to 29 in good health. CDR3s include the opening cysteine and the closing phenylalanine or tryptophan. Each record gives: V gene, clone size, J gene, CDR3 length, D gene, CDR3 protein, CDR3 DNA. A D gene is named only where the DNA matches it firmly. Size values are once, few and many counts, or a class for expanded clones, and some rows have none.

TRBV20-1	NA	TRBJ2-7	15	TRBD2	CSARSGLAGTYEQYF	TGCAGTGCTAGATCCGGACTAGCGGGAACCTACGAGCAGTACTTC
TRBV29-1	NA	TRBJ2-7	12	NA	CSVVGRSDEQYF	TGCAGCGTTGTAGGAAGGTCGGACGAGCAGTACTTC
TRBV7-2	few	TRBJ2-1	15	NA	CASSLAFGSYNEQFF	TGTGCCAGCAGCTTAGCTTTCGGCTCCTACAATGAGCAGTTCTTC
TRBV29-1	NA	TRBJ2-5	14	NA	CSVPKRGGPETQYF	TGCAGCGTCCCGAAGAGGGGAGGACCAGAGACCCAGTACTTC
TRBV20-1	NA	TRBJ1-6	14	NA	CSARRSPSNSPLHF	TGCAGTGCTAGAAGGTCGCCCAGTAACTCACCCCTCCACTTT
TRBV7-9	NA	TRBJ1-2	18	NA	CVSSQNRAKGRLYYGYTF	TGTGTCAGCAGCCAGAATAGGGCCAAGGGGCGACTATACTATGGCTACACCTTC
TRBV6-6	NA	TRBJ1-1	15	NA	CASSYAGHRNTEAFF	TGTGCCAGCAGTTACGCGGGACACAGGAACACTGAAGCTTTCTTT
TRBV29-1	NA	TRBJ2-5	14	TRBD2	CSVEWRGSQETQYF	TGCAGCGTTGAGTGGCGGGGGTCACAAGAGACCCAGTACTTC
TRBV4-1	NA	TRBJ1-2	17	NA	CASSQEPPGQGIRGYTF	TGCGCCAGCAGCCAAGAACCGCCGGGCCAGGGGATTCGGGGCTACACCTTC
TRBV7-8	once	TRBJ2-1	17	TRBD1	CASSLRRPGQGKDEQFF	TGTGCCAGCAGCTTAAGGCGACCGGGACAGGGTAAAGATGAGCAGTTCTTC
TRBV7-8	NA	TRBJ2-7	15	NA	CASSHIRGQKYEQYF	TGTGCCAGCAGCCACATACGAGGACAGAAATACGAGCAGTACTTC
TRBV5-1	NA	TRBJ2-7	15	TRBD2	CASSHGLARVYEQYF	TGCGCCAGCAGCCACGGACTAGCGAGGGTTTACGAGCAGTACTTC
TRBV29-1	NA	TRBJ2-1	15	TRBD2	CSVTSGGGGVNEQFF	TGCAGCGTAACTAGCGGGGGAGGAGGGGTCAATGAGCAGTTCTTC
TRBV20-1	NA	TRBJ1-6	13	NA	CSALGRNNSPLHF	TGCAGTGCGTTGGGACGGAATAATTCACCCCTCCACTTT
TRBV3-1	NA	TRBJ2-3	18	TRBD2	CASGRLAGGKSSTDTQYF	TGTGCCAGCGGACGACTAGCGGGGGGCAAATCTAGCACAGATACGCAGTATTTT
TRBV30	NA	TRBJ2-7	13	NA	CVWSPDRYYEQYF	TGTGTCTGGAGCCCCGACCGGTACTACGAGCAGTACTTC
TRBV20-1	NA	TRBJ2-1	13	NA	CGQAASSYNEQFF	TGCGGGCAAGCGGCAAGCTCCTACAATGAGCAGTTCTTC
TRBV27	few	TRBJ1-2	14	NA	CASSPLTDNYGYTF	TGTGCCAGCAGCCCATTGACAGATAACTATGGCTACACCTTC
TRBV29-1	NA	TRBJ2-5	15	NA	CSVEGVRGGVETQYF	TGCAGCGTTGAAGGGGTCCGGGGCGGGGTAGAGACCCAGTACTTC
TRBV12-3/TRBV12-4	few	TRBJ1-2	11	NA	CASRRAYGYTF	TGTGCCAGCCGCAGGGCATATGGCTACACCTTC
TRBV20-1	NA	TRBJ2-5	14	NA	CSASASRNQETQYF	TGCAGTGCTAGTGCGAGTCGCAACCAAGAGACCCAGTACTTC
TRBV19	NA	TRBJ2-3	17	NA	CASSTGSRTADSGTQYF	TGTGCCAGTAGTACGGGGAGCAGGACGGCGGATTCTGGTACGCAGTATTTT
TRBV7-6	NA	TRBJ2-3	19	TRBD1	CASSLLPVRGQSITDTQYF	TGTGCCAGCAGCTTACTTCCCGTGAGGGGACAGTCTATCACAGATACGCAGTATTTT
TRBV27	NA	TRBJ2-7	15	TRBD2	CASCSIAGGNDEQYF	TGTGCCAGCTGTTCCATAGCGGGAGGTAACGACGAGCAGTACTTC
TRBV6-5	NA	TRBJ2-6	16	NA	CASSSGRRYGANVLTF	TGTGCCAGCAGTTCGGGGAGAAGGTATGGGGCCAACGTCCTGACTTTC
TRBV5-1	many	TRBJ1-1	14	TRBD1	CASSLGQMNTEAFF	TGTGCCAGCAGTCTGGGACAGATGAACACTGAAGCTTTCTTT
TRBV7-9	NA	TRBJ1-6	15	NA	CASSRSIGIDSPLHF	TGTGCCAGCAGCCGATCGATAGGGATAGATTCACCCCTCCACTTT
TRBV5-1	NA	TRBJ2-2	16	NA	CASSLAGSRRTGELFF	TGCGCCAGCAGCTTGGCGGGATCCCGAAGAACCGGGGAGCTGTTTTTT
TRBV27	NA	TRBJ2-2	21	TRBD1	CASSPYRRDREVRRNTGELFF	TGTGCCAGCAGTCCCTACCGCCGGGACAGGGAGGTTAGAAGGAACACCGGGGAGCTGTTTTTT
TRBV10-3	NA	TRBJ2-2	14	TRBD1	CAIGGDRNTGELFF	TGTGCCATCGGTGGGGACAGGAACACCGGGGAGCTGTTTTTT
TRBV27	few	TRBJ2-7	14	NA	CASSLTHGVYEQYF	TGTGCCAGCAGTTTAACCCACGGGGTGTACGAGCAGTACTTC
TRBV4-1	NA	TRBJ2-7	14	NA	CAGSQMTVTYEQYF	TGCGCCGGCAGTCAAATGACAGTTACCTACGAGCAGTACTTC
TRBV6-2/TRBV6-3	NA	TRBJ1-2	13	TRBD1	CASSNAGGRGYTF	TGTGCCAGCAGCAACGCAGGGGGCCGAGGCTACACCTTC
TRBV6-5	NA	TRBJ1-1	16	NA	CASSAVLGDVGTEAFF	TGTGCCAGCAGCGCCGTTCTAGGGGACGTAGGGACTGAAGCTTTCTTT
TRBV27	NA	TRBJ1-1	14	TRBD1	CASSRQGVRTEAFF	TGTGCCAGCAGCAGACAGGGGGTGAGGACTGAAGCTTTCTTT
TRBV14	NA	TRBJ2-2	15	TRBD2	CASSRAGVNTGELFF	TGTGCCAGCAGCCGGGCGGGAGTGAACACCGGGGAGCTGTTTTTT
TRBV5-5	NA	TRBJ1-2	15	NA	CASSRRTSGGDGYTF	TGTGCCAGCAGCCGCCGGACATCGGGAGGGGATGGCTACACCTTC
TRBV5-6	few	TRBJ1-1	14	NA	CASSLDPLNTEAFF	TGTGCCAGCAGCTTGGACCCCTTGAACACTGAAGCTTTCTTT
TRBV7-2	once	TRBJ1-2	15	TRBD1	CASSFRQGDASGYTF	TGTGCCAGCAGCTTCCGACAGGGGGACGCATCCGGCTACACCTTC
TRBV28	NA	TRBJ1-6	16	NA	CASSSTLSSYNSPLHF	TGTGCCAGCAGTTCGACCCTAAGCTCCTATAATTCACCCCTCCACTTT
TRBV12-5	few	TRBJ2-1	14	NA	CASGPPGRDNEQFF	TGTGCTAGTGGTCCTCCCGGTCGGGACAATGAGCAGTTCTTC
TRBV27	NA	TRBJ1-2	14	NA	CASRPLDGNYGYTF	TGTGCCAGCAGGCCCCTGGACGGGAACTATGGCTACACCTTC
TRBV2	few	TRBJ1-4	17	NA	CASSEWPSGVTNEKLFF	TGTGCCAGCAGTGAATGGCCCAGCGGGGTGACTAATGAAAAACTGTTTTTT
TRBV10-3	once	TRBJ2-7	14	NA	CAVAKPGGSYEQYF	TGTGCCGTTGCGAAACCAGGGGGGTCCTACGAGCAGTACTTC
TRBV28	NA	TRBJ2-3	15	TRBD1	CASSWVTGGTDTQYF	TGTGCCAGCAGTTGGGTGACAGGGGGAACAGATACGCAGTATTTT
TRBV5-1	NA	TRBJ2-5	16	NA	CASSPWTAGHQETQYF	TGCGCCAGCAGCCCATGGACCGCAGGGCACCAAGAGACCCAGTACTTC
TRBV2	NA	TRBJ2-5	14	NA	CASISEGAFGTQYF	TGTGCCAGCATATCGGAGGGGGCGTTCGGGACCCAGTACTTC
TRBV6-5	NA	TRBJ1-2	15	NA	CASSYSGTPAYGYTF	TGTGCCAGCAGTTACTCAGGGACCCCTGCCTATGGCTACACCTTC
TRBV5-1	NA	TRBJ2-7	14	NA	CASSSTGQAYEQYF	TGCGCCAGCAGCTCGACAGGTCAAGCCTACGAGCAGTACTTC
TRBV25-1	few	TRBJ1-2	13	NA	CASSESTGYGYTF	TGTGCCAGCAGTGAATCAACGGGCTATGGCTACACCTTC